This TCR beta chain stems from a study of T cells in Graves' hyperthyroidism and ophthalmopathy. General study findings and limits: The blood repertoire included most of the expanded thyroid clonotypes above 0.001.

Using RNA transcripts as the source, TCR beta CDR3 regions were amplified. The primer set for the first-round RT-PCR of the TCR CDR3 was HTBI. From the multiplex PCR reads, TCRdb called clonotypes with MiXCR, one entry per CDR3 protein. The sample includes about 560,000 distinct CDR3 sequences, 11% to 15% seen only once; the top ten take 11% to 15%. The V and J ends lost 0 bases and 8 bases respectively, with 13 bases between them. The germline V gene has CDR1 KGHSH and CDR2 LQKENI. The CDR3 sequence is 14 residues long. For Graves' hyperthyroidism to be stable, ophthalmopathy could not progress within 18 months. This clonotype was seen many times. Its antigen is currently unknown.

The source of this sequence is a middle-aged woman with Graves' hyperthyroidism. Source material: blood. The V call is TRBV18, the J call TRBJ1-2; D uncertain. The CDR3 region is CASSPPGVTGGYTF. CDR3 bases: TGTGCCAGCTCACCACCGGGAGTCACTGGGGGCTACACCTTC.